This TCR beta chain was observed in a study of blood T cell repertoires in COVID-19. Source study methods: Amplification of reference gene primers was used by the study to estimate nucleated cell counts. Method: immunoSEQ multiplex PCR; TCRdb's copy keeps in-frame clones and lacks some. V and J calls and clone size are those listed in that table; D and trimming were worked out from the DNA. The table shows a few hundred thousand clones, with around nine tenths occurring only once. The study recruited people aged roughly 18 to 100 years across more than 20 US areas. Participants were placed into cohorts based on the clinical history they reported. Deletions cut 5 bases from V and 1 base from J, with 13 bases between. CDR1 is MNHEY and CDR2 is SVGAGI in the germline V gene. CDR3 length equals 15 residues.

The receptor comes from a woman in her late teens or twenties who had been exposed to COVID-19. The chain employs TRBV6-5 and TRBJ2-3; D is perhaps TRBD2 (6 bases). Sequencing used PBMCs or T cells enriched from blood (not recorded which). The CDR3 reads CASSQPGEGTDTQYF. The CDR3 DNA reads as TGTGCCAGCAGTCAACCGGGGGAGGGCACAGATACGCAGTATTTT.